This is a list of T cell receptor beta chains from one sample in a study of shared clonotypes between healthy human individuals. Measured with immunoSEQ multiplex PCR; TCRdb has only the in-frame clones, and not every one. This sample has under 2,000,000 clones; about 95% occur once, and the top ten carry roughly 1.2%. The specimen sequenced was naive CD8+ T cells sorted from blood. The receptors stem from a man aged 18 to 30 in good health. The CDR3 runs from the conserved cysteine through the conserved F or W. A D gene is named only where the DNA matches it firmly. Clone size, where shown, is once, few, many, or a class for clones that have expanded.

J: TRBJ2-7; D: TRBD2; size: -; V: TRBV29-1; CDR3: CSVVGTTFYEQYF; DNA: TGCAGCGTTGTCGGGACTACTTTCTACGAGCAGTACTTC
J: TRBJ2-5; D: TRBD2; size: -; V: TRBV28; CDR3: CATSGGGETQYF; DNA: TGTGCGACTAGCGGGGGAGGAGAGACCCAGTACTTC
J: TRBJ2-7; D: -; size: -; V: TRBV2; CDR3: CASFTTDGPYEQYF; DNA: TGTGCCAGCTTTACTACGGACGGGCCCTACGAGCAGTACTTC
J: TRBJ2-7; D: TRBD2; size: -; V: TRBV6-1; CDR3: CASSDPLAGDYEQYF; DNA: TGTGCCAGCAGTGATCCTCTAGCGGGGGACTACGAGCAGTACTTC
J: TRBJ2-7; D: -; size: -; V: TRBV5-1; CDR3: CASRHPVSHEQYF; DNA: TGCGCCAGCAGACATCCGGTTTCCCACGAGCAGTACTTC
J: TRBJ2-1; D: -; size: -; V: TRBV13; CDR3: CASSSLDAPYNEQFF; DNA: TGTGCCAGCAGCTCGCTGGACGCCCCCTACAATGAGCAGTTCTTC
J: TRBJ1-1; D: -; size: -; V: TRBV27; CDR3: CASSLSGGVWTEAFF; DNA: TGTGCCAGCAGTTTATCGGGGGGAGTCTGGACTGAAGCTTTCTTT
J: TRBJ2-3; D: -; size: -; V: TRBV27; CDR3: CASIPGGRIDTQYF; DNA: TGTGCCAGCATACCCGGGGGGCGCATTGATACGCAGTATTTT
J: TRBJ2-7; D: TRBD1; size: -; V: TRBV18; CDR3: CASSPLGTGTDEQYF; DNA: TGTGCCAGCTCACCCCTCGGGACAGGGACCGACGAGCAGTACTTC
J: TRBJ2-5; D: TRBD2; size: -; V: TRBV6-7; CDR3: CASSASGALQETQYF; DNA: TGTGCCAGCAGCGCTAGCGGGGCCCTCCAAGAGACCCAGTACTTC
J: TRBJ2-1; D: TRBD2; size: -; V: TRBV4-1; CDR3: CASSQEPTSGGNEQFF; DNA: TGCGCCAGCAGCCAAGAGCCGACTAGCGGGGGAAATGAGCAGTTCTTC
J: TRBJ1-6; D: -; size: -; V: TRBV4-1; CDR3: CASSQDGQYSYNSPLHF; DNA: TGCGCCAGCAGCCAAGATGGGCAGTACTCCTATAATTCACCCCTCCACTTT
J: TRBJ2-3; D: -; size: -; V: TRBV27; CDR3: CASSLWSGTDTQYF; DNA: TGTGCCAGCAGTTTATGGTCCGGAACAGATACGCAGTATTTT
J: TRBJ2-3; D: -; size: -; V: TRBV28; CDR3: CASTLGWEGTDTQYF; DNA: TGTGCCAGCACCTTGGGTTGGGAAGGCACAGATACGCAGTATTTT
J: TRBJ2-1; D: TRBD2; size: -; V: TRBV9; CDR3: CASSVALARGGNNEQFF; DNA: TGTGCCAGCAGCGTAGCTTTAGCCCGGGGGGGGAACAATGAGCAGTTCTTC
J: TRBJ2-3; D: -; size: -; V: TRBV4-1; CDR3: CASSPGEHTQYF; DNA: TGCGCCAGCAGCCCTGGGGAGCATACGCAGTATTTT
J: TRBJ2-1; D: -; size: once; V: TRBV30; CDR3: CAWEAGSSYNEQFF; DNA: TGTGCCTGGGAGGCCGGTAGCTCCTACAATGAGCAGTTCTTC
J: TRBJ1-1; D: -; size: few; V: TRBV6-6; CDR3: CASSYGTEAFF; DNA: TGTGCCAGCAGTTACGGGACTGAAGCTTTCTTT
J: TRBJ1-5; D: -; size: -; V: TRBV30; CDR3: CAWSVQRDQPQHF; DNA: TGTGCCTGGAGTGTACAGAGAGATCAGCCCCAGCATTTT
J: TRBJ2-3; D: TRBD1; size: -; V: TRBV6-6; CDR3: CASSPGTGGTDTQYF; DNA: TGTGCCAGCAGTCCTGGGACAGGGGGCACAGATACGCAGTATTTT
J: TRBJ1-2; D: TRBD1; size: -; V: TRBV28; CDR3: CASSYGTGLGNYGYTF; DNA: TGTGCCAGCAGTTATGGGACAGGGCTCGGGAACTATGGCTACACCTTC
J: TRBJ2-3; D: -; size: -; V: TRBV6-5; CDR3: CASSYDQFTDTQYF; DNA: TGTGCCAGCAGTTACGACCAGTTCACAGATACGCAGTATTTT
J: TRBJ2-7; D: -; size: -; V: TRBV30; CDR3: CAWSGVGRYEQYF; DNA: TGTGCCTGGAGTGGTGTAGGGCGCTACGAGCAGTACTTC
J: TRBJ1-1; D: -; size: once; V: TRBV25-1; CDR3: CASNSGSTEAFF; DNA: TGTGCCAGCAACTCGGGCTCCACTGAAGCTTTCTTT
J: TRBJ2-1; D: -; size: -; V: TRBV10-2; CDR3: CASGTGADEQFF; DNA: TGCGCCAGCGGTACGGGAGCGGATGAGCAGTTCTTC
J: TRBJ2-1; D: -; size: -; V: TRBV27; CDR3: CASSLLGHEQFF; DNA: TGTGCCAGCAGTCTTCTAGGTCATGAGCAGTTCTTC
J: TRBJ2-2; D: -; size: -; V: TRBV6-6; CDR3: CASSQDIGNTGELFF; DNA: TGTGCCAGCAGCCAGGACATCGGCAACACCGGGGAGCTGTTTTTT
J: TRBJ2-1; D: -; size: -; V: TRBV7-9; CDR3: CASSLLPVYNEQFF; DNA: TGTGCCAGCAGCTTATTACCTGTCTACAATGAGCAGTTCTTC
J: TRBJ2-7; D: -; size: -; V: TRBV6-6; CDR3: CASSYNRDSYEQYF; DNA: TGTGCCAGCAGTTACAACAGGGACTCCTACGAGCAGTACTTC
J: TRBJ1-4; D: -; size: -; V: TRBV4-3; CDR3: CASSQRVTNPGEKLFF; DNA: TGCGCCAGCAGCCAGAGGGTGACAAACCCTGGGGAAAAACTGTTTTTT
J: TRBJ2-5; D: -; size: -; V: TRBV25-1; CDR3: CASSEGAGYQETQYF; DNA: TGTGCCAGCAGTGAAGGTGCGGGGTACCAAGAGACCCAGTACTTC
J: TRBJ2-1; D: TRBD2; size: -; V: TRBV5-4; CDR3: CASSRPGLADNEQFF; DNA: TGTGCCAGCAGTCGGCCAGGACTAGCGGACAATGAGCAGTTCTTC
J: TRBJ2-7; D: -; size: -; V: TRBV7-9; CDR3: CASSPGQLLTYEQYF; DNA: TGTGCCAGCAGCCCGGGACAACTTCTTACCTACGAGCAGTACTTC